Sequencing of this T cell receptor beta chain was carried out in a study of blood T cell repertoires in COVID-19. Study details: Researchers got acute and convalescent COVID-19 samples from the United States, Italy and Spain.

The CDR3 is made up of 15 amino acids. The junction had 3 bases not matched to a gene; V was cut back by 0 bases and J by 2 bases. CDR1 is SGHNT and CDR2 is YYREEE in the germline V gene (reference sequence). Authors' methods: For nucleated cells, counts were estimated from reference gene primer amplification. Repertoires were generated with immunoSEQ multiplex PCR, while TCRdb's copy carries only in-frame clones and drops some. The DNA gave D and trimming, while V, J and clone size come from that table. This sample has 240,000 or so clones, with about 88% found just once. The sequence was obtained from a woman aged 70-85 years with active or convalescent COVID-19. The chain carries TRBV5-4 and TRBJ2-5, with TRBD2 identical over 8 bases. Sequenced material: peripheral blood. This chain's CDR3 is CASSLGAGDQETQYF. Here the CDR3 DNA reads TGTGCCAGCAGCTTGGGAGCGGGGGATCAAGAGACCCAGTACTTC.